This entry is about one T cell receptor (beta chain). The target of this receptor is not known. At one of its ends the junction is not consistent with the germline gene, which may arise from a read error. Any patient with an uncontrolled infection, another autoimmune disease, pregnancy or lactation was excluded. Diagnoses were established on the basis of clinical symptoms, serum thyroxine and TRAb, thyroid ultrasound, and orbital computed tomography. Total RNA was extracted with Trizol reagent, and quality was checked on an Agilent 2100 Bioanalyzer. The sample is drawn from a study of T cells in Graves' hyperthyroidism and ophthalmopathy (dated by TCRdb to between 2019 and 2020). For the study in its entirety: A discovery cohort of roughly 100 patients, approximately 45 with Graves' ophthalmopathy and 55 to 60 with stable Graves' hyperthyroidism, was used to find distinguishing TCR V-J signatures. An independent validation cohort of 18 to 20 hyperthyroidism patients and about 16 patients who later progressed to ophthalmopathy tested prospective prediction of ophthalmopathy. Following sampling, methimazole starting at 30 mg daily was given to hyperthyroidism patients, and high-dose intravenous methylprednisolone was given to ophthalmopathy patients. In more than 5 Graves' hyperthyroidism patients, the study also compared T-cell repertoires from thyroid tissue with T-cell repertoires from blood. The 100 discovery patients were randomly divided into training and test sets at a 7:3 ratio. The paper reports TCR Vbeta CDR3 sequencing of 140 or so peripheral blood samples: approximately 41 ophthalmopathy, under 80 hyperthyroidism and around 17 progressor patients. Broader findings and caveats from the paper: No statistical method was used to set the sample size in advance, and investigators knew the group allocation. Most expanded thyroid clonotypes (frequency above 0.001) were also found in blood, which suggests that blood repertoires may mirror thyroid immune responses. A 13 V-J signature model separated ophthalmopathy from stable hyperthyroidism, with around 91% sensitivity and around 84% specificity in cross-validation and 80%/75% in testing. In validation, the model predicted progression to ophthalmopathy with roughly 70% sensitivity and less than 80% specificity, a median of about six months before onset.

Inclusive of the bounding cysteine and phenylalanine, the CDR3 is 16 residues long. Only CDR3 DNA is held: 48 bases, read in frame from base 1. Sequences ENHRY (CDR1) and SYGVKD (CDR2) are obtained from the germline V gene. The TCR beta CDR3 regions were amplified from RNA transcripts. The TCR CDR3 was subjected to a first round of RT-PCR using the HTBI primer set and the Qiagen OneStep RT-PCR kit. Libraries were constructed in a second round of multiplex PCR, after which size selection and purification were carried out. Sequencing of the libraries was done on an Illumina HiSeq2000 using paired-end 100 bp reads. Regarding the original processing steps: Raw data were processed with SOAPnuke, discarding reads with adapters, uncalled bases, mean Phred below 15, or no exact constant-primer or identifier match. COPE v1.2.5 was used to merge the high-quality paired reads, and each unique nucleotide sequence was defined as a clonotype. MiTCR v1.1 was used to align clonotypes to the IMGT TRBV, TRBD and TRBJ reference segments. Analysis was restricted to V-J combinations with a frequency above 0.0001, which covered about 99% of repertoires. The TCS score was defined as the ratio of F50 (clonal expansion) to E x V (chaos), calculated using BLOSUM62-based TCRdist between CDR3 peptides within each V-J. Welch's t-statistics and random forest reduced 500 to 550 V-J features to around 14, which were used in a naive Bayes classifier (R e1071). The Morisita-Horn index was used to measure how similar the thyroid and blood repertoires were. TCRdb itself trimmed the public reads at Q25 with fastp, ran MiXCR and retained productive beta chains. Records with the same CDR3 protein are collapsed into one entry carrying the most frequent genes and DNA. The V and J calls reflect TCRdb's pipeline rather than the authors' work. The sample table lists hundreds of thousands of distinct CDR3 sequences, 45% of them with a count of one. The ten largest clones capture 7% to 7.5% of the sample.

This TCR derives from an adult man with Graves' disease, either hyperthyroidism or ophthalmopathy (not recorded which). The specimen was peripheral blood or thyroid tissue (not recorded which). Recombination linked TRBV10-3 to TRBJ1-2; TRBD1 could be the D gene, as 5 bases match. The encoded CDR3 is CASSEGRRGQPYGYTF. The nucleotide sequence reads as follows: TGTGCCAGCAGTGAGGGGCGTAGGGGCCAGCCCTATGGCTACACCTTC.